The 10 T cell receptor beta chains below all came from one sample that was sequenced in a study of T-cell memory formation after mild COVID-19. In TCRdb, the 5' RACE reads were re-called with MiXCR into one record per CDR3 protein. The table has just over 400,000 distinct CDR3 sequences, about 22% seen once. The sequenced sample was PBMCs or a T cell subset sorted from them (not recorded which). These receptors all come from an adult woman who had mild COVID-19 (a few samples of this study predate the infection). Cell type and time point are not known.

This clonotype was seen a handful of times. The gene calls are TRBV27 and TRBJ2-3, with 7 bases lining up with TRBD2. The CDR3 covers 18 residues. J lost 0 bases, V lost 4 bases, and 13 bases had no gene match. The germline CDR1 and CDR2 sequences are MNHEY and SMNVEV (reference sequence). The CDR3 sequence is CASSSPPMAGVSTDTQYF. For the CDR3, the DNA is TGTGCCAGCAGTTCCCCACCAATGGCGGGAGTGAGCACAGATACGCAGTATTTT.

CDR3 in DNA: TGTGCCAGCAGTGAGAGTTTCTACGAGCAGTACTTC. It yields the protein CASSESFYEQYF. The gene calls are TRBV6-1 and TRBJ2-7; no reliable D call. V shed 3 bases and J shed 3 bases, with 6 bases lying between them. Germline V CDR1 and CDR2: MNHNS, SASEGT. The CDR3 loop spans 12 amino acids.

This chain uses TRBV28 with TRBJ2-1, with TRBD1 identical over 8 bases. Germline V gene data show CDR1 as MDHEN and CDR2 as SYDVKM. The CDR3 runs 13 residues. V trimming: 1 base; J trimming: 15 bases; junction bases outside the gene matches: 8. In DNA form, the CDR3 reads TGTGCCAGCAGTTTATCCGGACAGGGCCCGCCGTTCTTC. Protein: CASSLSGQGPPFF.

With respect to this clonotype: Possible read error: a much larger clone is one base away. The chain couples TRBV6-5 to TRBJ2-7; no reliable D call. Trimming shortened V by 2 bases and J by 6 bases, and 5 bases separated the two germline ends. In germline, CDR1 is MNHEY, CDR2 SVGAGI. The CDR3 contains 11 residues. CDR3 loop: CASSYGVEQYF. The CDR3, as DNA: TGTGCCAGCAGTTACGGGGTCGAGCAGTACTTC.

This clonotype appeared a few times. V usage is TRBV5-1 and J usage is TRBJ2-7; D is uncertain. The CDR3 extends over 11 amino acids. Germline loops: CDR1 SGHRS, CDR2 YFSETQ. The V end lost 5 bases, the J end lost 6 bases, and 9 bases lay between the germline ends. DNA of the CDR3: TGCGCCAGCAGGGAGACGCGCGAGCAGTACTTC. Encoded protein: CASRETREQYF. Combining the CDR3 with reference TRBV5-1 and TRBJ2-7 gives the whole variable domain KAGVTQTPRYLIKTRGQQVTLSCSPISGHRSVSWYQQTPGQGLQFLFEYFSETQRNKGNFPGRFSGRQFSNSRSEMNVSTLELGDSALYLCASRETREQYFGPGTRLTVT.

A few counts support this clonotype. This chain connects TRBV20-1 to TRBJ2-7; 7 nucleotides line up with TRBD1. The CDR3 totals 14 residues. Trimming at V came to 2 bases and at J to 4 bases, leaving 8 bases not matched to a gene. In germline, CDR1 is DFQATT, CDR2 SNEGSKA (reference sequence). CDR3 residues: CSARTRGLGYEQYF. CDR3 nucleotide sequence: TGCAGTGCTAGAACGAGGGGGCTGGGATACGAGCAGTACTTC.

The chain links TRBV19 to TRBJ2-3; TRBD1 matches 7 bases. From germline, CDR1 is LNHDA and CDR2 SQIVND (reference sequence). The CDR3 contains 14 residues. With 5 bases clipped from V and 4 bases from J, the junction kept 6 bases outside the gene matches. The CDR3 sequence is CASSEGGAADTQYF. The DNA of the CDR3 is TGTGCCAGTAGTGAAGGGGGCGCAGCAGATACGCAGTATTTT.

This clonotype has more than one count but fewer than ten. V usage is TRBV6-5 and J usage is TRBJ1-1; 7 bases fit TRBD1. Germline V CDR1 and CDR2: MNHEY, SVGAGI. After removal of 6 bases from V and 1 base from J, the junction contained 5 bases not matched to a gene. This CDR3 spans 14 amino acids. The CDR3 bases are TGTGCCAGCAGCCACAGGGGCGCGAACACTGAAGCTTTCTTT. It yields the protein CASSHRGANTEAFF.

CDR3 loop: CASSFIQGQGYTF. In DNA, the CDR3 is TGTGCCAGCAGTTTCATACAGGGTCAGGGCTACACCTTC. The J gene is TRBJ1-2, the V gene TRBV6-5; a weak D match, TRBD1 (6 bases). The CDR3 length is 13 residues. Germline assignment: CDR1 MNHEY and CDR2 SVGAGI. Trimming left V 4 bases short and J 8 bases short, with 14 bases between.

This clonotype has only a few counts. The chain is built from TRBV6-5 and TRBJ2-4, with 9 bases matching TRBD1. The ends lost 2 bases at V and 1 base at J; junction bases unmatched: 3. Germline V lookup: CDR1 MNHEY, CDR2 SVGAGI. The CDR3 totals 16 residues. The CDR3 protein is CASSYQGTGAKNIQYF. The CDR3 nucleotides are TGTGCCAGCAGTTACCAGGGGACAGGGGCCAAAAACATTCAGTACTTC.